This TCR beta chain emerged from a study of blood T cell repertoires in COVID-19. Across the whole study: From the United States, Italy and Spain came samples of acute and convalescent COVID-19.

CDR3 size: 16 residues. The J segment lost 3 bases and the V segment lost 1 base, leaving 7 bases of the junction unmatched. Germline CDR1 SGHRS, CDR2 YFSETQ. Per the authors' pipeline: Cell counts per sample came from amplifying reference gene primers. This table comes from immunoSEQ multiplex PCR, and its TCRdb copy is limited to in-frame clones, with some not included. That table supplies the V and J calls and clone size; D and trimming were determined from the DNA. The sample includes about 280,000 clones, around 84% seen only once; the top ten take 2.5% to 3%. This clone was observed once. Participant-given clinical history determined each cohort assignment. Either two negative PCRs, clearance, or symptom resolution qualified Cohort 3 donors as recovered.

The origin of this receptor is a woman between 50 and 59 years old who had recovered from COVID-19. The chain employs TRBV5-1 and TRBJ1-3; 7 positions agree with TRBD1. The sequenced material came from PBMCs or T cells enriched from blood (not recorded which). CDR3 DNA: TGCGCCAGCAGCTTGAACGGACAGGCGAGTGGAAACACCATATATTTT. Protein product: CASSLNGQASGNTIYF.